The 20 T cell receptor beta chains below all came from one sample that was sequenced in a study of blood T cells in healthy people across ages. Together with a sample-barcoded 5' primer, a J-beta primer mix was included in a second PCR lasting about 6 to 11 cycles. TCRdb independently ran MiXCR on the 5' RACE reads; one entry per CDR3 protein. The repertoire consists of some 800,000 distinct CDR3 sequences, with more than 40% occurring once and the leading ten covering approximately 20%. Input material: blood. The receptor source for this set is a man aged 60-69 years in good health.

This clonotype has a handful of counts. The chain uses TRBV7-9 and TRBJ2-3; 9 bases match TRBD2. V dropped 5 bases and J dropped 1; count of bases not matched to a gene: 7. CDR1 is SEHNR, CDR2 FQNEAQ, per germline (reference sequence). The CDR3 length is 16 residues. For the CDR3, the DNA is TGTGCCAGCAGCCCCGGGACTAGCTCTGGCACAGATACGCAGTATTTT. Translated, it gives CASSPGTSSGTDTQYF.

There are many counts of this clonotype. The chain has TRBV20-1 and TRBJ2-7; 7 bases are a match to TRBD1. Losses at the gene ends were 1 base for V and 1 base for J; bases not matched to a gene: 4. Per germline, CDR1 DFQATT and CDR2 SNEGSKA (reference sequence). CDR3 length: 14 amino acids. CDR3 coding DNA: TGCAGTGCTAGAGCCGGGACAGCTTCCTACGAGCAGTACTTC. Protein product: CSARAGTASYEQYF.

The chain uses TRBV27 and TRBJ2-3; 9 nucleotides match TRBD2. Germline CDR1 MNHEY, CDR2 SMNVEV (reference sequence). This CDR3 comprises 14 residues. J gave up 7 bases and V 3 bases, and 5 bases lay outside the gene matches. This CDR3 is CASSLRGGLNTQYF. CDR3 nucleotides: TGTGCCAGCAGTTTGCGGGGGGGCTTAAATACGCAGTATTTT.

This clonotype was recorded only once. V and J are TRBV7-9 and TRBJ2-3; TRBD1 matches 11 bases. The CDR3 is 15 residues long. Per the germline V gene, CDR1 is SEHNR and CDR2 is FQNEAQ (reference sequence). V shed 5 bases, J shed 2 bases, and the junction held 3 bases outside the gene matches. CDR3 region: CASSHGQGATDTQYF. CDR3 bases: TGTGCCAGCAGCCATGGACAGGGGGCCACAGATACGCAGTATTTT.

The V gene is TRBV6-2 or TRBV6-3, the J gene TRBJ2-5, with D tentatively TRBD2 (5 bases). Germline loops: CDR1 MNHEY, CDR2 SVGEGT. The CDR3 contains 14 residues. Deletions cut 2 bases from V and 5 bases from J, with 12 bases between. The CDR3 nucleotides read TGTGCCAGCAGTTACGCCCGGCAGCGGGAGACCCAGTACTTC. Protein: CASSYARQRETQYF.

Only a few counts were recorded for this clonotype. This chain connects TRBV6-5 to TRBJ2-3, with unresolved D. V shed 5 bases and J shed 3 bases, with 15 bases lying between them. Germline CDR1 and CDR2: MNHEY and SVGAGI. The CDR3 runs 15 residues. CDR3 protein: CASSTSRLGTDTQYF. Written as DNA, the CDR3 is TGTGCCAGCAGTACATCTAGGCTTGGGACAGATACGCAGTATTTT.

A note on this clonotype: A much bigger clone sits one base away, suggesting this may be a read error. The rearrangement links TRBV29-1 to TRBJ1-2; D is uncertain. The CDR3 consists of 11 residues. Germline-derived CDR1 and CDR2 are SQVTM and ANQGSEA. The CDR3 here is CSGEDNYGYTF. CDR3 sequence (DNA): TGCAGCGGTGAAGATAACTATGGCTACACCTTC.

This chain links TRBV7-2 with TRBJ2-3; 9 bases map to TRBD2. The germline CDR1 and CDR2 sequences are SGHTA and FQGNSA. The CDR3 length is 15 residues. V lost 5 bases and J lost 8; bases outside the gene matches: 11. The CDR3 DNA is TGTGCCAGCAGCCTGAGCGGGGGGCGGGGAGGTACGCAGTATTTT. This translates into CASSLSGGRGGTQYF.

The rearrangement links TRBV19 to TRBJ1-2, with D perhaps TRBD1 (5 bases). Germline CDR1 and CDR2: LNHDA and SQIVND (reference sequence). This CDR3 spans 12 amino acids. The germline V and J ends were trimmed by 7 bases and 4 bases, with 10 bases remaining between them. CDR3 protein: CASTAGRYGYTF. The CDR3 nucleotides are TGTGCCAGTACGGCGGGGCGCTATGGCTACACCTTC.

In its sample, this clonotype was seen a few times. V and J are TRBV11-3 and TRBJ2-6; D might be TRBD2 (5 bases). V lost 10 bases, J lost 3 bases, and 10 bases lay in between. Germline CDR1 is SGHNT and CDR2 is YENEEA. The CDR3 length is 13 residues. The CDR3 coding sequence is TGTGCCACCGCGGGTGATGGGGCCAACGTCCTGACTTTC. Protein sequence: CATAGDGANVLTF.

The J gene is TRBJ2-6, the V gene TRBV19; 8 bases map to TRBD1. The CDR3 totals 21 residues. V lost 10 bases to trimming and J lost 0 bases; unmatched junction nucleotides: 23. Germline V lookup: CDR1 LNHDA, CDR2 SQIVND (reference sequence). CDR3 nucleotide sequence: TGTGCCACTTCTCCGGGAATTAGCTGGGACAGGACGTCCTCTGGGGCCAACGTCCTGACTTTC. This gives the protein CATSPGISWDRTSSGANVLTF. Drawing the rest from reference TRBV19 and TRBJ2-6, the complete variable domain is DGGITQSPKYLFRKEGQNVTLSCEQNLNHDAMYWYRQDPGQGLRLIYYSQIVNDFQKGDIAEGYSVSREKKESFPLTVTSAQKNPTAFYLCATSPGISWDRTSSGANVLTFGAGSRLTVL.

This clonotype was observed at least ten times. The chain has TRBV29-1 and TRBJ1-2; no clear D. The CDR3 is 11 amino acids. In germline, CDR1 is SQVTM, CDR2 ANQGSEA. V was pared by 7 bases and J by 4 bases, with 10 bases between. CDR3 protein: CSAMDGYGYTF. The CDR3, as DNA: TGCAGCGCCATGGACGGCTATGGCTACACCTTC.

The chain employs TRBV4-1 and TRBJ2-1; 10 bases line up with TRBD2. This CDR3 comprises 16 residues. Per the germline V gene, CDR1 is MGHRA and CDR2 is YSYEKL. Germline trimming cut 0 bases from V and 10 bases from J; bases unmatched to any gene: 9. The CDR3 nucleotides read TGCGCCAGCAGCCAAGATGGGAGCGGGGGGGCCCGGGAGCAGTTCTTC. Amino acids: CASSQDGSGGAREQFF.

The gene calls are TRBV19 and TRBJ2-1; the D is unclear. Between the trimmed V and J ends, which lost 4 bases and 0 bases, there was a span of 10 bases. The CDR3 length is 15 residues. The germline V gene has CDR1 LNHDA and CDR2 SQIVND (reference sequence). CDR3 DNA: TGTGCCAGTAGTACCGGACGGAGCTCCTACAATGAGCAGTTCTTC. Protein: CASSTGRSSYNEQFF.

This sequence joins TRBV11-2 and TRBJ2-1; D may be TRBD2 (7 bases). This CDR3 is built from 16 residues. The germline V gene encodes CDR1 SGHAT and CDR2 FQNNGV. Trimming took 1 base from V and 2 from J, leaving 12 bases between them. The CDR3 nucleotides read TGTGCCAGCAGCTTAGGGGGGGGGGCAACCTACAATGAGCAGTTCTTC. Protein: CASSLGGGATYNEQFF.

Only a few counts were recorded for this clonotype. V usage is TRBV6-5 and J usage is TRBJ2-7, with 9 bases identical to TRBD1. The junction had 2 bases not matched to a gene; V was cut back by 8 bases and J by 3 bases. This CDR3 is 12 amino acids long. The germline CDR1 and CDR2 sequences are MNHEY and SVGAGI. As DNA, the CDR3 is TGTGCCAGCGGGGGACAGGGCTACGAGCAGTACTTC. Protein: CASGGQGYEQYF.

The J gene is TRBJ2-1, the V gene TRBV10-1; 10 bases map to TRBD1. Trimming at V came to 4 bases and at J to 2 bases, leaving 8 bases not matched to a gene. The CDR3 runs 17 residues. From germline, CDR1 is WNHNN and CDR2 SYGVQD (reference sequence). The CDR3 reads CASSGGDRGETYNEQFF. CDR3 DNA: TGCGCCAGCAGTGGGGGGGACAGGGGAGAAACCTACAATGAGCAGTTCTTC.

The chain employs TRBV7-8 and TRBJ1-4; D unresolved. V was clipped by 1 base and J by 6 bases, with 15 bases between them. This CDR3 comprises 16 residues. The germline gives CDR1 SGHVS, CDR2 FQNEAQ. DNA for the CDR3: TGTGCCAGCAGCTTAGGAAGGAGGGTTTGGCATGAAAAACTGTTTTTT. It yields the protein CASSLGRRVWHEKLFF.

This clonotype was seen only a few times. The rearrangement uses TRBV9 and TRBJ2-7, with D possibly TRBD1 on 5 matching bases. Trimming stripped 0 bases from V and 4 bases from J, with 14 bases between. The CDR3 consists of 15 residues. The germline gives CDR1 SGDLS, CDR2 YYNGEE. In DNA, the CDR3 is TGTGCCAGCAGCGTAGCTGCAGGGAAGGGGTACGAGCAGTACTTC. Translation: CASSVAAGKGYEQYF.

The chain links TRBV10-3 to TRBJ2-1, with D unclear. Germline assignment: CDR1 ENHRY and CDR2 SYGVKD. V shed 8 bases and J shed 7 bases, with 9 bases lying between them. The CDR3 loop spans 11 amino acids. CDR3 amino acids: CAIGYVNEQFF. DNA of the CDR3: TGTGCCATCGGTTACGTGAATGAGCAGTTCTTC.